This record concerns one TCR beta chain sequence. Its antigen is unknown. This sample was included in a study of cytomegalovirus exposure and HLA in healthy donors. Study summary: The approximately 120 validation repertoires were reported in a later analysis to have been generated on the same platform as the roughly 700 first-cohort repertoires.

Here immunoSEQ multiplex PCR was the method, and the copy in TCRdb shows in-frame clones only, minus some. This sample carries 85,000 to 130,000 clones, 88% of them seen once, and the ten largest clones take 1.8%. After removal of 6 bases from V and 9 bases from J, the junction contained 11 bases not matched to a gene. Germline CDR1 reads MNHNY; CDR2 reads SVGAGI (reference sequence). The CDR3 has 14 amino acids. General study points: Confirmation was obtained in vitro that a few CMV-associated chains are specific for CMV antigens. Many donors carried some public TCRs, although rarity characterized most TCR sequences. The classifier reportedly diagnosed cytomegalovirus status with high sensitivity and specificity.

The receptor's source is a woman aged 18-29 years in good health and CMV-seropositive. V gene TRBV6-6 combines with J gene TRBJ2-1; 7 bases align to TRBD2. Input material: PBMCs. The CDR3 region is CASSPGSGVSEQFF. CDR3 DNA sequence: TGTGCCAGCAGCCCCGGGAGCGGGGTCAGTGAGCAGTTCTTC.